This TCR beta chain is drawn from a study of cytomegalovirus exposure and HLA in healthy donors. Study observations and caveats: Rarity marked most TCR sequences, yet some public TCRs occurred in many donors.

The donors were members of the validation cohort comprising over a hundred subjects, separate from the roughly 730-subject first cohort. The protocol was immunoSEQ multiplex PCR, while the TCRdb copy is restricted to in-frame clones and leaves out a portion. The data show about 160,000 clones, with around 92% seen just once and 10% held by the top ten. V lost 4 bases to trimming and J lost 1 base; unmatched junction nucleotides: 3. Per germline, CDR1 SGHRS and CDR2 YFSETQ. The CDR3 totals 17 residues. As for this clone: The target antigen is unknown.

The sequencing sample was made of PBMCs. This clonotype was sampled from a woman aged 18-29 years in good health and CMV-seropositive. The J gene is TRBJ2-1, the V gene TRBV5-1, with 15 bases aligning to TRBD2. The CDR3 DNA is TGCGCCAGCAGCAAAGGACTAGCGGGAGGGTCCTACAATGAGCAGTTCTTC. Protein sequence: CASSKGLAGGSYNEQFF. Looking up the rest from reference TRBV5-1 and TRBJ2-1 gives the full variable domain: KAGVTQTPRYLIKTRGQQVTLSCSPISGHRSVSWYQQTPGQGLQFLFEYFSETQRNKGNFPGRFSGRQFSNSRSEMNVSTLELGDSALYLCASSKGLAGGSYNEQFFGPGTRLTVL.